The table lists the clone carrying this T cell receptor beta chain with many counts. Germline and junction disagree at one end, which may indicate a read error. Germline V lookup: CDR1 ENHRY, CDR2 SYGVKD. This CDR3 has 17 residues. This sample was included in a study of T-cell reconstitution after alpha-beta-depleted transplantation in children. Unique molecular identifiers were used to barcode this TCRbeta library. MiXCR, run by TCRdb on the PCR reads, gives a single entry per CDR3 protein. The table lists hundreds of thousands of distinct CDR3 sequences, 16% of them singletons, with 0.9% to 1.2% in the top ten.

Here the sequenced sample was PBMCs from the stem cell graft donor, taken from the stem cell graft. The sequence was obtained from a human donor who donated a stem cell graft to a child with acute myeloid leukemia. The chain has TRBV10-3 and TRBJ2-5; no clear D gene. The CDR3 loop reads CASSESRRPVPQETQYF. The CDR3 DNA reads TGTGCCAGCAGTGAGTCAAGACGACCGGTCCCTCAAGAGACCCAGTACTTC.